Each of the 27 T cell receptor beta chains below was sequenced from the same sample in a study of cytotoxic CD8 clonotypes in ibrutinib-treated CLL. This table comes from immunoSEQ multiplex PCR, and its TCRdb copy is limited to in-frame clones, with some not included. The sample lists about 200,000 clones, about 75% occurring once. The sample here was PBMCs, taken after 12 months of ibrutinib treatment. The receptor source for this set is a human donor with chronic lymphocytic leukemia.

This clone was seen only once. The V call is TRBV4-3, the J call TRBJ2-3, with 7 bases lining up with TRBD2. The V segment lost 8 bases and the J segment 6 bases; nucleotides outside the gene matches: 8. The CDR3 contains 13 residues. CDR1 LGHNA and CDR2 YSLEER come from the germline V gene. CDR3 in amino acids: CASGRRESDTQYF. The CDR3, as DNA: TGCGCCAGCGGACGGCGGGAGTCCGATACGCAGTATTTT.

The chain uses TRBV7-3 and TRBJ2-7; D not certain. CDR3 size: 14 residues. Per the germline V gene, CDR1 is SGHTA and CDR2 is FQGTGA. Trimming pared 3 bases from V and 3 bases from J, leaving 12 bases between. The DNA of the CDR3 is TGTGCCAGCAGCTTGCCTACAAGCTACTACGAGCAGTACTTC. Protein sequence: CASSLPTSYYEQYF.

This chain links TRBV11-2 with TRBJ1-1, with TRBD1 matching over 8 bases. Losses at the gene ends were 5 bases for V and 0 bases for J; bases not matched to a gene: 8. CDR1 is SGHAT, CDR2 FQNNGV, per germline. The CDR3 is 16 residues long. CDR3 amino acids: CASSRTGGRMNTEAFF. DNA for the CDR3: TGTGCCAGCAGCCGAACAGGGGGGAGAATGAACACTGAAGCTTTCTTT.

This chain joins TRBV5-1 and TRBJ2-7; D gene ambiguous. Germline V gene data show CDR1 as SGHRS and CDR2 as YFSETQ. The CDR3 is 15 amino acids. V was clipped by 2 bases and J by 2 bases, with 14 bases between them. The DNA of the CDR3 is TGCGCCAGCAGCTTACTCCCGAGCTCTACCTACGAGCAGTACTTC. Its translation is CASSLLPSSTYEQYF.

CDR3 coding DNA: TGTGCCAGCAGTCCTTACAGTGCAACTAATGAAAAACTGTTTTTT. It encodes CASSPYSATNEKLFF. The V gene is TRBV28, the J gene TRBJ1-4; D remains unclear. Germline V lookup: CDR1 MDHEN, CDR2 SYDVKM. V lost 5 bases and J lost 0, with 10 bases in between. The CDR3 covers 15 residues.

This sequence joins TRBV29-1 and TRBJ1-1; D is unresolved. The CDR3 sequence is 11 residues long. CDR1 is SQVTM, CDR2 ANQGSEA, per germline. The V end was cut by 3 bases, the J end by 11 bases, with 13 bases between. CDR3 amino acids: CSVEGGSWAFF. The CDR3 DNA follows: TGCAGCGTTGAGGGTGGCAGCTGGGCTTTCTTT. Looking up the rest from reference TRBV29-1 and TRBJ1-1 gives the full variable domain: SAVISQKPSRDICQRGTSLTIQCQVDSQVTMMFWYRQQPGQSLTLIATANQGSEATYESGFVIDKFPISRPNLTFSTLTVSNMSPEDSSIYLCSVEGGSWAFFGQGTRLTVV.

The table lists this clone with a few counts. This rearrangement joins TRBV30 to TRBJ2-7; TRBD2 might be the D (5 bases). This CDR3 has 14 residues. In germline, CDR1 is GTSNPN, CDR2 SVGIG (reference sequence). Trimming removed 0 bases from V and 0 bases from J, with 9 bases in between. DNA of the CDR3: TGTGCCTGGAGTGTAGGACTGAGCTCCTACGAGCAGTACTTC. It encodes CAWSVGLSSYEQYF.

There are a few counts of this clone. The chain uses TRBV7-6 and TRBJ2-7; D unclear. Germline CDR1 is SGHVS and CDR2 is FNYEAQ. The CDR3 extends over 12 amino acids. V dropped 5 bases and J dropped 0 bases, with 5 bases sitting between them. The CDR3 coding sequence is TGTGCCAGCAGCCACTCCTCCTACGAGCAGTACTTC. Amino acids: CASSHSSYEQYF.

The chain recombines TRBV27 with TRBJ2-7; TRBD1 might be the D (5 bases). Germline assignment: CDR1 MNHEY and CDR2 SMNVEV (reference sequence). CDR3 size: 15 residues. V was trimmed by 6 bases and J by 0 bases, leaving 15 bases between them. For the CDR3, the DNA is TGTGCCAGCAGGAGGAATCAGGGTAGCTCCTACGAGCAGTACTTC. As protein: CASRRNQGSSYEQYF.

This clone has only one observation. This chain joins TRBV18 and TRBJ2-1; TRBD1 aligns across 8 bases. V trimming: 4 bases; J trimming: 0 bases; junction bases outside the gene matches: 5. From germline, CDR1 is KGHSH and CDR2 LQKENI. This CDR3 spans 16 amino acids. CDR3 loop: CASSLRQGSSYNEQFF. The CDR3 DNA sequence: TGTGCCAGCTCACTCCGACAGGGGAGCTCCTACAATGAGCAGTTCTTC.

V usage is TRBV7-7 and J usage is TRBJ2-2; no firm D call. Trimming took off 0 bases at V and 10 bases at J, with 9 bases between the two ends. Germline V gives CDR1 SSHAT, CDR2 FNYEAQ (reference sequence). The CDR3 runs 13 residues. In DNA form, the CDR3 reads TGTGCCAGCAGCTTAGCGGCGTCGACGGAGCTGTTTTTT. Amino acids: CASSLAASTELFF.

CDR3 sequence reads: CASSQAGDSTDTQYF. CDR3 in DNA: TGTGCCAGCAGCCAAGCGGGGGATAGCACAGATACGCAGTATTTT. This sequence joins TRBV4-2 and TRBJ2-3; maybe TRBD2 (6 bases). The CDR3 has 15 amino acids. V gave up 1 base and J gave up 0 bases, with 8 bases separating them. Germline V gives CDR1 LGHNA, CDR2 YNFKEQ.

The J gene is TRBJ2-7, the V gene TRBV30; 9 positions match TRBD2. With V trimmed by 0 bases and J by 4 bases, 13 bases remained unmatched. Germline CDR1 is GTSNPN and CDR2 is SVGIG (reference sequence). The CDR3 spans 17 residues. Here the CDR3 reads CAWSVPGTSPVYYEQYF. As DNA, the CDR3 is TGTGCCTGGAGTGTTCCCGGGACTAGCCCAGTTTATTACGAGCAGTACTTC.

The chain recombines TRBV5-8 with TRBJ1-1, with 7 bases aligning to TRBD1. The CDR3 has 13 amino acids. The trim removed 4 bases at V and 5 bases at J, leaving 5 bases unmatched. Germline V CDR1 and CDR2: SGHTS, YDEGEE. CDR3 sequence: CASSHRQGTEAFF. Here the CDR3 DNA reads TGTGCCAGCAGCCACCGACAGGGTACTGAAGCTTTCTTT.

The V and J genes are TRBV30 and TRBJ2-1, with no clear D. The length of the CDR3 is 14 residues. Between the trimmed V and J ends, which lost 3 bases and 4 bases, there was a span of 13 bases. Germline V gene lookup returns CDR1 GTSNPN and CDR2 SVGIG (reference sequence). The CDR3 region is CAWRAPDRYNEQFF. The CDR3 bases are TGTGCCTGGAGAGCACCGGACCGATACAATGAGCAGTTCTTC. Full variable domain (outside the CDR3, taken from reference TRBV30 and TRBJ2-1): SQTIHQWPATLVQPVGSPLSLECTVEGTSNPNLYWYRQAAGRGLQLLFYSVGIGQISSEVPQNLSASRPQDRQFILSSKKLLLSDSGFYLCAWRAPDRYNEQFFGPGTRLTVL.

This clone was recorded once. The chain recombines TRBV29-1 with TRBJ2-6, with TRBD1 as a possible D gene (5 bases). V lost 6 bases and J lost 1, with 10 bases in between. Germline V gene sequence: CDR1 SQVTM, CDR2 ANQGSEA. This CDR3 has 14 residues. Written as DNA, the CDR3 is TGCAGCGTAACATCAGGGTCTGGGGCCAACGTCCTGACTTTC. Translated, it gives CSVTSGSGANVLTF.

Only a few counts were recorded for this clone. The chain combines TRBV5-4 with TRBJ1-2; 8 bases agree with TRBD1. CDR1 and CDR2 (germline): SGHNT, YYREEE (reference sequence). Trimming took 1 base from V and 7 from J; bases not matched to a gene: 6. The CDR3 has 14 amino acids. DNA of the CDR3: TGTGCCAGCAGCTTGCAGGACAGGGCACGTGGCTACACCTTC. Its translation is CASSLQDRARGYTF.

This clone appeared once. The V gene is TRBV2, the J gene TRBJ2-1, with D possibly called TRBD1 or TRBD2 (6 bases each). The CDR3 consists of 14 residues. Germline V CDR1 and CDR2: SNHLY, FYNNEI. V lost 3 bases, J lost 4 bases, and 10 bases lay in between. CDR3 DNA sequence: TGTGCCAGCAGTGATCGGGGGCTGTACAATGAGCAGTTCTTC. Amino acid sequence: CASSDRGLYNEQFF.

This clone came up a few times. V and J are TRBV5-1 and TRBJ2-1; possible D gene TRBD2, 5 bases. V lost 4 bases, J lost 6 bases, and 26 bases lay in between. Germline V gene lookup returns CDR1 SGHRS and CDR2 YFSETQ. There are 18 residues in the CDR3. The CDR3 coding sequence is TGCGCCAGCAGCCAAACCACTGTGGGCTCGGGATTTTCCAATGAGCAGTTCTTC. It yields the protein CASSQTTVGSGFSNEQFF.

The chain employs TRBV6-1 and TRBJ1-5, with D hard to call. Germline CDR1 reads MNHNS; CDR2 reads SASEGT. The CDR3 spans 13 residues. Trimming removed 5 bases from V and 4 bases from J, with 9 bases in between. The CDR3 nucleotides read TGTGCCAGCAGTTTGCGGATTAATCAGCCCCAGCATTTT. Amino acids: CASSLRINQPQHF.

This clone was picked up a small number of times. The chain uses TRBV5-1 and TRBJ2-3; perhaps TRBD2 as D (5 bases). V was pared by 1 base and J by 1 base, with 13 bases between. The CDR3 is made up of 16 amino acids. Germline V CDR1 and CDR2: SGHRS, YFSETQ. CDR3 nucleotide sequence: TGCGCCAGCAGCTTGAAGGGCGGGTGGGGCACAGATACGCAGTATTTT. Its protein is CASSLKGGWGTDTQYF.

The CDR3 nucleotides are TGTGCCAGCAGCTCCTTTACCTTTAGCAATCAGCCCCAGCATTTT. Its translation is CASSSFTFSNQPQHF. The V and J genes are TRBV2 and TRBJ1-5; no definite D call. The CDR3 loop spans 15 amino acids. Trimming cost V 6 bases and J 0 bases, with 12 bases left between them. The germline V gene encodes CDR1 SNHLY and CDR2 FYNNEI.

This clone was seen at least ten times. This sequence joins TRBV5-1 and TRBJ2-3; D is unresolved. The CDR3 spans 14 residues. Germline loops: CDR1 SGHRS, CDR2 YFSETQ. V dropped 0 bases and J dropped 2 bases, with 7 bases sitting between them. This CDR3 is CASSLGRSTDTQYF. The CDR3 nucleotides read TGCGCCAGCAGCTTGGGTAGGTCCACAGATACGCAGTATTTT.

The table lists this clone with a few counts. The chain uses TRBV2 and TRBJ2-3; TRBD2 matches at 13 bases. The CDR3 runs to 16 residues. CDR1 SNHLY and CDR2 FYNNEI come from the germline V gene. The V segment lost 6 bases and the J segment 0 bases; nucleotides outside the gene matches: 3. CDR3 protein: CASRGLAGTSTDTQYF. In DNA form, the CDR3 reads TGTGCCAGCAGGGGACTAGCGGGAACTAGCACAGATACGCAGTATTTT.

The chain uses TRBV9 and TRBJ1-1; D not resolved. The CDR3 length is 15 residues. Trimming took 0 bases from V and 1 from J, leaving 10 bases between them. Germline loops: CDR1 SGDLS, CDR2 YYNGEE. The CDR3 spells CASSVEGRPNTEAFF. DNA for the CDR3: TGTGCCAGCAGCGTAGAAGGGCGGCCGAACACTGAAGCTTTCTTT.

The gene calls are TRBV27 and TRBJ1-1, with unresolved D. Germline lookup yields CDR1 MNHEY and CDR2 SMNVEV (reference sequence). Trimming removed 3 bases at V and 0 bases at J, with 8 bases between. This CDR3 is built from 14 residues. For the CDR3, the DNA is TGTGCCAGCAGTTTGGTCGGACTGAACACTGAAGCTTTCTTT. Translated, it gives CASSLVGLNTEAFF.

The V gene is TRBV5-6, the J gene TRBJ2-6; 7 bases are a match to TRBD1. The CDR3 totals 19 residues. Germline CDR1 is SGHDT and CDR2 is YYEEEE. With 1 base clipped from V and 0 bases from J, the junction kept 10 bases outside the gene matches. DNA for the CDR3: TGTGCCAGCAGCTTGAGGCCCGGGACAGCAGGCTCTGGGGCCAACGTCCTGACTTTC. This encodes CASSLRPGTAGSGANVLTF.